These 5 T cell receptor beta chains were all obtained from the same sample, sequenced in a study of cytomegalovirus exposure and HLA in healthy donors. The PCR made use of 60 Vbeta and 13 Jbeta primers. Sequenced by immunoSEQ multiplex PCR; TCRdb stores in-frame clones only, minus some. Counted here are 110,000 to 150,000 clones, approximately 80% occurring once; the ten biggest clones make up under 4.5%. The specimen sequenced was PBMCs. These receptors were collected from a young man in good health and CMV-seronegative.

The chain has TRBV29-1 and TRBJ2-1; TRBD2 might be the D (6 bases). V was cut by 5 bases and J by 7 bases, with 15 bases left in between. Germline assignment: CDR1 SQVTM and CDR2 ANQGSEA. This CDR3 is 13 amino acids long. CDR3 coding DNA: TGCAGCGTTTTGAGGAGGGCGGAGAATGAGCAGTTCTTC. Translation gives CSVLRRAENEQFF.

This clone has a handful of counts. This rearrangement joins TRBV28 to TRBJ1-2; 9 bases match TRBD1. The junction had 6 bases not matched to a gene; V was cut back by 5 bases and J by 8 bases. The CDR3 covers 13 residues. The germline V gene has CDR1 MDHEN and CDR2 SYDVKM. Written as DNA, the CDR3 is TGTGCCAGCAGTCATCGGGACAGGGTCGGCTACACCTTC. It codes for CASSHRDRVGYTF.

The rearrangement links TRBV6-6 to TRBJ2-1; D perhaps matches TRBD2 (6 bases). The CDR3 totals 13 residues. Trimming took off 9 bases at V and 7 bases at J, with 16 bases between the two ends. Germline CDR1 is MNHNY and CDR2 is SVGAGI (reference sequence). CDR3 in amino acids: CASSVGRMNEQFF. The CDR3 DNA sequence: TGTGCCAGTTCGGTCGGGAGAATGAATGAGCAGTTCTTC.

The rearrangement links TRBV12-5 to TRBJ2-3; 7 bases align to TRBD1. CDR1 and CDR2 from the germline V gene are LGHNT and FRNRAP. This CDR3 region has 20 residues. Trimming cost V 1 base and J 4 bases; bases outside gene matches: 20. The CDR3: CASGLARQGVRLNIPDTQYF. The CDR3 DNA follows: TGTGCTAGTGGTTTGGCGAGACAGGGCGTTAGACTCAACATCCCAGATACGCAGTATTTT.

CDR3 coding DNA: TGTGCCAGCAGCTACAGGGGGAATCAGCCCCAGCATTTT. This sequence encodes CASSYRGNQPQHF. The chain couples TRBV7-2 to TRBJ1-5; 8 bases fit TRBD1. The ends lost 4 bases at V and 4 bases at J; junction bases unmatched: 0. The CDR3 length is 13 residues. Germline V gives CDR1 SGHTA, CDR2 FQGNSA.